This is a list of T cell receptor beta chains from one sample in a study of blood T cell repertoires in COVID-19. Measured with immunoSEQ multiplex PCR; TCRdb has only the in-frame clones, and not every one. This table has roughly 380,000 clones, about nine tenths appearing once. The source material was PBMCs or T cells enriched from blood (not recorded which). Receptors were obtained from a young woman who had been exposed to COVID-19. Both conserved end residues are part of each CDR3. D genes are given only for firm matches. Expanded clones get a size class; other rows say once, few or many, or leave the size out.

j_call | v_call | d_call | clone_size | cdr3_nt | cdr3_aa
TRBJ1-2 | TRBV5-1 | TRBD1 | - | TGCGCCAGCAGCTTGGACGGACAGGGGGCGGAAGGCTACACCTTC | CASSLDGQGAEGYTF
TRBJ2-7 | TRBV5-4 | TRBD2 | - | TGTGCCAGCAGCTTGGGTGGGACTAGTCAATACGAGCAGTACTTC | CASSLGGTSQYEQYF
TRBJ1-2 | TRBV20-1 | TRBD1 | - | TGCAGTGCTAGTAATCTCGGGACAGGGTTCGGCTACACCTTC | CSASNLGTGFGYTF
TRBJ2-1 | TRBV18 | TRBD2 | - | TGTGCCAGCTCAGCACGCCATCGACTAGCGGGAGAGTTTGGGATCGATGAGCAGTTCTTC | CASSARHRLAGEFGIDEQFF
TRBJ2-3 | TRBV11-3 | - | - | TGTGCCAGCAGCCCACTTCGCACAGATACGCAGTATTTT | CASSPLRTDTQYF
TRBJ1-2 | TRBV27 | TRBD1 | - | TGTGCCAGCAGTTCGGGACAGGGGTCGGATGGCTACACCTTC | CASSSGQGSDGYTF
TRBJ2-2 | TRBV27 | TRBD1 | - | TGTGCCAGCAGTTCCCGGACAGGCGCGACCGGGGAGCTGTTTTTT | CASSSRTGATGELFF
TRBJ2-6 | TRBV19 | TRBD1 | - | TGTGCCAGTAGTATCGGGACAGGGGTGTACGGGGCCAACGTCCTGACTTTC | CASSIGTGVYGANVLTF
TRBJ1-3 | TRBV9 | - | - | TGTGCCAGCCGGGGGGGCTCTGGAAACACCATATATTTT | CASRGGSGNTIYF
TRBJ1-2 | TRBV3-1/TRBV3-2 | - | - | TGTGCCAGCAGCTCCCGGGGAGGGGATTACTTATATGGCTACACCTTC | CASSSRGGDYLYGYTF
TRBJ1-1 | TRBV27 | - | - | TGTGCCAGCAGTTACGGGGGGACCAGAGAAGCTTTCTTT | CASSYGGTREAFF
TRBJ2-3 | TRBV28 | - | once | TGTGCCAGCAGTCAGGCTAGCACAGATACGCAGTATTTT | CASSQASTDTQYF
TRBJ1-4 | TRBV5-1 | - | - | TGCGCCAGCAGCTTGGGGACAGAGTCTAATGAAAAACTGTTTTTT | CASSLGTESNEKLFF
TRBJ1-2 | TRBV12-3/TRBV12-4 | - | - | TGTGCCAGCAGTTCCACGCAGGCTGGCTACACCTTC | CASSSTQAGYTF
TRBJ2-3 | TRBV9 | TRBD2 | few | TGTGCCAGCAGCGTAGGGCTAGCGGGGCCAGATACGCAGTATTTT | CASSVGLAGPDTQYF
TRBJ1-2 | TRBV15 | - | - | TGTGCCACCAGCAGCTCTTCGAGGGTCACCTATGGCTACACCTTC | CATSSSSRVTYGYTF
TRBJ2-1 | TRBV4-2 | TRBD2 | - | TGTGCCAGCAGCCAAGAAGGGCTAGCGGGAGGTCATGAGCAGTTCTTC | CASSQEGLAGGHEQFF
TRBJ2-3 | TRBV7-9 | TRBD2 | - | TGTGCCAGCAGCTTAGCGGGACTAGGCCCGGATACGCAGTATTTT | CASSLAGLGPDTQYF
TRBJ2-2 | TRBV7-8 | TRBD2 | - | TGTGCCAGCAGCCGAAAGCGGGAGGGAGGGAACACCGGGGAGCTGTTTTTT | CASSRKREGGNTGELFF
TRBJ1-3 | TRBV4-1 | - | - | TGCGCCAGCAGCCAAGGTGAGACAGCTAACACCATATATTTT | CASSQGETANTIYF
TRBJ2-7 | TRBV27 | TRBD2 | - | TGTGCCAGCAGTTCCCGACTAGCGGGAGGCTCCTACGAGCAGTACTTC | CASSSRLAGGSYEQYF
TRBJ1-5 | TRBV7-3 | - | - | TGTGCCAGCAGCTACCAGGGGCAGCCCCAGCATTTT | CASSYQGQPQHF
TRBJ2-7 | TRBV10-1 | TRBD2 | - | TGCGCCAGCAGCCCCTCGGGGGGATTCTACGAGCAGTACTTC | CASSPSGGFYEQYF
TRBJ2-3 | TRBV6-5 | - | - | TGTGCCAGCAGTTCAGCTCCGGGACAAATCACAGATACGCAGTATTTT | CASSSAPGQITDTQYF
TRBJ2-7 | TRBV2 | TRBD2 | once | TGTGCCAGCACGCGGGAGGACCTGGGGGAGCAGTACTTC | CASTREDLGEQYF
TRBJ1-4 | TRBV3-1/TRBV3-2 | - | - | TGTGCCAGCAGCCAAGATAAGGGGCGAAGGGGAAAACTGTTTTTT | CASSQDKGRRGKLFF
TRBJ1-1 | TRBV11-2 | - | - | TGTGCCAGCAGCTTATCAACCGGGGGGACTGAAGCTTTCTTT | CASSLSTGGTEAFF
TRBJ2-1 | TRBV7-9 | TRBD2 | - | TGTGCCAGCAGCCTATGGCGGGAGTATTACAATGAGCAGTTCTTC | CASSLWREYYNEQFF
TRBJ2-7 | TRBV12-3/TRBV12-4 | TRBD2 | - | TGTGCCAGCAGTATCGGACTAGCGGGAGAGCAGTACTTC | CASSIGLAGEQYF
TRBJ2-3 | TRBV9 | - | - | TGTGCCAGCAGCGTAGACTTCGGAGGGTTCTTAGATACGCAGTATTTT | CASSVDFGGFLDTQYF
TRBJ2-1 | TRBV4-2 | TRBD2 | - | TGTGCCAGCAGCCAACCCGGACTAGATGTGGATGAGCAGTTCTTC | CASSQPGLDVDEQFF
TRBJ2-7 | TRBV5-5 | TRBD1 | - | TGTGCCAGCAGCCCCCGGGACAGGGGGACCTACGAGCAGTACTTC | CASSPRDRGTYEQYF
TRBJ1-6 | TRBV3-1/TRBV3-2 | - | - | TGTGCCAGCAGCCAAGACATCAATTCACCCCTCCACTTT | CASSQDINSPLHF
TRBJ2-1 | TRBV11-2 | - | - | TGTGCCAGCAGCTTAGTCGGGCGGGGCAATGAGCAGTTCTTC | CASSLVGRGNEQFF
TRBJ1-4 | TRBV28 | - | - | TGTGCCAGCAGTTTAGGGGCCAGATTTAATGAAAAACTGTTTTTT | CASSLGARFNEKLFF
TRBJ1-1 | TRBV11-2 | TRBD1 | - | TGTGCCAGCAGCTTAGGGCAGACAGGGGAAGCTTTCTTT | CASSLGQTGEAFF
TRBJ2-2 | TRBV28 | TRBD2 | - | TGTGCCACCCGGGGGGGCCTTACCGGGGAGCTGTTTTTT | CATRGGLTGELFF
TRBJ1-3 | TRBV18 | - | - | TGTGCCAGCGGGAGCTCTGGAAACACCATATATTTT | CASGSSGNTIYF
TRBJ2-3 | TRBV28 | TRBD1 | - | TGTGCCAGCAGAGAACCGGGACAGGGGGCAGGTGATACGCAGTATTTT | CASREPGQGAGDTQYF
TRBJ1-5 | TRBV6-5 | TRBD1 | - | TGTGCCAGCAGCGCCGATACAGGGGGGAATCAGCCCCAGCATTTT | CASSADTGGNQPQHF
TRBJ2-1 | TRBV14 | - | - | TGTGCCAGCAGCCAAGAAAGCGAGACAGGCGTTAATGAGCAGTTCTTC | CASSQESETGVNEQFF
TRBJ1-3 | TRBV5-1 | - | - | TGCGCCAGCAGCTCGGAGGGCCACTCTGGAAACACCATATATTTT | CASSSEGHSGNTIYF
TRBJ1-1 | TRBV19 | - | once | TGTGCCAGTAGTATGGGCTTCTCAGCCCACACTGAAGCTTTCTTT | CASSMGFSAHTEAFF
TRBJ1-2 | TRBV10-3 | - | - | TGTGCCATCATGGTATCGGGGATTGGGTATGGCTACACCTTC | CAIMVSGIGYGYTF
TRBJ2-7 | TRBV11-1 | TRBD1 | - | TGTGCCAGCAGCCCGCCGGGACAGGTCTCCTACGAGCAGTACTTC | CASSPPGQVSYEQYF
TRBJ1-1 | TRBV12-3/TRBV12-4 | - | - | TGTGCCAGCAGTCCCGGGAGGGGGGCTTTCTTT | CASSPGRGAFF
TRBJ2-5 | TRBV12-5 | TRBD1 | once | TGTGCTAGTACGGACCAGAAGGGGGCTGGGGAGACCCAGTACTTC | CASTDQKGAGETQYF
TRBJ2-3 | TRBV5-1 | TRBD2 | - | TGCGCCAGCAGCTCCCGTGCTAGCGGGAGTACAGATACGCAGTATTTT | CASSSRASGSTDTQYF
TRBJ2-4 | TRBV6-2/TRBV6-3 | TRBD2 | - | TGTGCCAGCAACCCGGGAGGCCCTCGAGACATTCAGTACTTC | CASNPGGPRDIQYF
TRBJ2-1 | TRBV27 | TRBD2 | once | TGTGCCAGCACCTTAAGCGGGAGCTCCTACAATGAGCAGTTCTTC | CASTLSGSSYNEQFF
TRBJ2-7 | TRBV11-2 | - | - | TGTGCCAGCACCCCCGGGGACTTAGCCTACGAGCAGTACTTC | CASTPGDLAYEQYF
TRBJ2-7 | TRBV11-2 | TRBD2 | - | TGTGCCAGCAGCGAGGGGGCTAGCGGGAGCCAATACGAGCAGTACTTC | CASSEGASGSQYEQYF